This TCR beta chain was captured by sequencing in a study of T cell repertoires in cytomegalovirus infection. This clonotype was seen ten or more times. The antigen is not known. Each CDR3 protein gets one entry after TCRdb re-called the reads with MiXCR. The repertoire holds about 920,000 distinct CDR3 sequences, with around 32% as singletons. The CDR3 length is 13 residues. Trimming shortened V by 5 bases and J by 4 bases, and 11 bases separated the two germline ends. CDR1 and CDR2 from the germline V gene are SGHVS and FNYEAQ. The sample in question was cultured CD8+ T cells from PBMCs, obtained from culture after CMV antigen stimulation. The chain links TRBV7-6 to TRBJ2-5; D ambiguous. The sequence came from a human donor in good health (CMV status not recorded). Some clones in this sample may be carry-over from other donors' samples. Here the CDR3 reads CASSPRRGETQYF. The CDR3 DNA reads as TGTGCCAGCAGCCCACGAAGAGGAGAGACCCAGTACTTC.